This T cell receptor (beta chain) was profiled in a study of T cell responses to AZD1222 COVID-19 vaccine. The CDR3 consists of 15 residues. Germline-derived CDR1 and CDR2 are MNHNS and SASEGT. With 0 bases removed from V and 0 bases from J, the gap between germline ends came to 3 bases. Sequencing was performed with immunoSEQ multiplex PCR; in TCRdb, only in-frame clones are kept and a portion is missing. This sample has fewer than 120,000 clones, with about nine tenths found just once. The input for sequencing was peripheral blood, taken on day 0 of AZD1222 vaccination. This sequence originates from an adult in good health. The rearrangement links TRBV6-1 to TRBJ2-6; no firm D call. In DNA form, the CDR3 reads TGTGCCAGCAGTGAAGCACGCTCTGGGGCCAACGTCCTGACTTTC. Translation: CASSEARSGANVLTF.